The entry below describes one T cell receptor beta chain. This clonotype was seen ten or more times. It has no known antigen specificity. Within one base of it there is no much larger clone, and no base qualities were kept. The library came from PCR. Sequencing was carried out with an Illumina HiSeq 4000. Bulk TCR libraries were prepared as previously described, using TCR primers listed in Table S5. Purification of total RNA was performed with the Qiagen AllPrep DNA/RNA kit. Before any analysis, reads coming from multiple sequencing runs of the same library were combined into one pool. The paper's processing steps were these. Only reads with exact TCR constant sequence were kept, trimmed to 150 nt, and grouped by their 12-nt molecular barcodes. Reads in each barcode group were sub-clustered using a 15% Levenshtein threshold, and a quality-weighted consensus sequence was built for each RNA molecule. Non-functional sequences were removed, as were lower-count sequences one edit away from another. On the basis of fitting two negative binomial distributions, barcode sub-clusters with fewer than 20% of the maximum read count were discarded. The public sequencing data were trimmed at Q25 with fastp and processed into clonotypes with MiXCR by TCRdb, which kept only in-frame beta chains. Merged by CDR3 protein, the rows form single entries marked with the most common genes and DNA. The V and J calls follow TCRdb's processing rather than the paper's. This sample gives about 640,000 distinct CDR3 sequences in total; just under 20% of them show up just once. 0.85% to 0.9% of the sample is held by the ten biggest clonotypes.

Naive CD8 T cell libraries were made from approximately 22,000 to 940,000 sorted cells using 10%, 30% or 50% of purified RNA. On a BD FACSAria II, naive CD8 T cells were FACS-sorted as CD8+CD4-CCR7+CD45RA+ and collected into RLT Plus buffer. To test detection sensitivity, Jurkat RNA equivalent to under 12 TCR copies was spiked into samples of about 19,000-1,000,000 naive CD8 T cells. Enrichment of CD8 T cells was done with RosetteSep CD8+ T Cell Enrichment Cocktail plus Ficoll-Paque, and ACK red cell lysis came afterward. The sample originates from a study of molecular identifiers for immune sequencing clone quantification (dated by TCRdb to 2017 to 2018). Looking at the study overall: For a replicate experiment, RNA from roughly 20,000 or 100,000 naive CD8 T cells was divided into five aliquots, and four of the five aliquots were sequenced. The study was a methods study using CD8 T cells to benchmark molecular-identifier clustering-based TCR repertoire sequencing (MIDCIRS) and TCR RNA copy counting.

Study-level results and caveats: The naive libraries included spiked-in Jurkat TCR RNA (under eleven copies' worth), and this Jurkat TCR RNA is not part of the donor repertoire. When barcode sub-clustering was not used, chimeric consensus sequences inflated TCR diversity, with chimeras reaching as high as 47%. Even against a background of around 900,000 naive CD8 T cells, spiked-in Jurkat TCR RNA amounting to a single cell's worth was reported to be detectable. Clones above 20 RNA copies held over 99% of molecules in CMV-specific effector cells but under 1% in naive cells. Identical TCR molecules sharing a barcode could cause highly expanded clone sizes to be underestimated. Modeling estimated 2.5 to 3.5 recovered TCR RNA copies per cell, compared with about 10 by digital PCR, which implies roughly 29% capture efficiency.

The material sequenced was naive CD8+ T cells from blood, with Jurkat cell RNA spiked in. The cell subset or site tag for this specimen amounts to: FACS-sorted CD8+CD4-CCR7+CD45RA+ naive T cells. This TCR was recovered from a human donor in good health. Some libraries in this study had Jurkat cell RNA spiked in.

The CDR3 sequence is CASSSQYIASTDTQYF. The nucleotides are TGTGCCAGCAGTTCCCAATACATTGCTAGCACAGATACGCAGTATTTT. This chain joins TRBV28 to TRBJ2-3; the D gene lacks a confident call. Per the germline V gene, MDHEN is the CDR1 and SYDVKM is the CDR2. The CDR3 runs 16 residues from the cysteine to the phenylalanine. The sequence is cut down to CDR3 DNA, 48 bases in frame from base 1. V lost 4 bases and J lost 0 bases; the stretch between them is 14 bases long.